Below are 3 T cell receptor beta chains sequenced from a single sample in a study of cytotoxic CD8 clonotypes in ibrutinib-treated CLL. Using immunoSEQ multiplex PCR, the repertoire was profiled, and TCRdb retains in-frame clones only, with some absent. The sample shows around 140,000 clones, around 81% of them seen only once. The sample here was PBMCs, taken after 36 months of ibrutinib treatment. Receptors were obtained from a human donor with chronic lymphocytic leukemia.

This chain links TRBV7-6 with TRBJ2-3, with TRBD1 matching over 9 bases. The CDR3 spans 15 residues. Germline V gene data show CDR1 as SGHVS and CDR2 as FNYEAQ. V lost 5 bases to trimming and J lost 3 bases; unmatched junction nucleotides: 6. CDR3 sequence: CASSLGTGWTDTQYF. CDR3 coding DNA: TGTGCCAGCAGCCTCGGGACAGGGTGGACAGATACGCAGTATTTT.

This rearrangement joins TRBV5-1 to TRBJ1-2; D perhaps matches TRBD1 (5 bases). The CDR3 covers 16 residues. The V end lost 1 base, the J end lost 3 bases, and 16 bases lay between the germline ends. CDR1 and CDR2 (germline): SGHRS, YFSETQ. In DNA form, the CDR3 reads TGCGCCAGCAGCTTGTTTGCAGGGATGAACGACTATGGCTACACCTTC. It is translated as CASSLFAGMNDYGYTF.

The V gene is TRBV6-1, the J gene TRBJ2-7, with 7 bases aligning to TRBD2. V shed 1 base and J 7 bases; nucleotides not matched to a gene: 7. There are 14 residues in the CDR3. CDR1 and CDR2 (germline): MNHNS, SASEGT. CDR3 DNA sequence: TGTGCCAGCAGTGAAGGTGCGGGAGAGAGTGAGCAGTACTTC. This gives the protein CASSEGAGESEQYF.